This T cell receptor (beta chain) was obtained from a study of T cell repertoires in cytomegalovirus infection. On the study more broadly: Shared public TCR beta signatures pointed to both CMV infection and a matching HLA type. Study-wide points: Dominating the ex vivo response were TCR beta clonotypes that were CMV-specific and HLA-C-restricted. Identification of carriers of CMV plus the relevant HLA was achieved through cumulative public TCR beta family frequency.

This clonotype has at least ten counts. Antigen specificity is unknown. TCRdb passed the reads through MiXCR, listing each CDR3 protein once. In the table there are a few hundred thousand distinct CDR3 sequences, around 13% of which are singletons. The receptor was derived from a human donor in good health (CMV status not recorded). Some clones in this sample may be carry-over from other donors' samples. The specimen sequenced was PBMCs.

CDR3 DNA: TGTGCCAGCAGTTGGGGGACAGGCCGCTCCTACAATGAGCAGTTCTTC. Translating it yields CASSWGTGRSYNEQFF. J is TRBJ2-1 and V is TRBV7-8, with 8 bases matching TRBD1. The CDR3 is 16 amino acids. Germline trimming cut 6 bases from V and 0 bases from J; bases unmatched to any gene: 7. Germline V gives CDR1 SGHVS, CDR2 FQNEAQ.